These T cell receptor beta chains were read from a single sample in a study of OX40 agonist ivuxolimab in advanced cancers. Using immunoSEQ multiplex PCR, the repertoire was profiled, and TCRdb retains in-frame clones only, with some absent. The data show approximately 40,000 clones, with around 77% seen just once and 21% held by the top ten. This material consisted of CD4+ or CD8+ T cells sorted from blood, taken in a trial of the OX40 agonist ivuxolimab. The receptors were gathered from an adult with an advanced solid tumor such as melanoma, head and neck, liver or kidney cancer. Each CDR3 is given with its conserved first and last residue. The D gene is left open where the match is weak. Where a row states a size, it is once, few, many or the class of an expanded clone; other rows omit it.

>TRBJ2-4|TRBD2|TRBV7-6|few
TGTGCCAGCAGCCCCCTAGCGGGAGGGCCTCAGTACTTC
CASSPLAGGPQYF
>TRBJ2-1|NA|TRBV28|NA
TGTGCCAGCAGCCTTGGACAACCGCAGTTCTTC
CASSLGQPQFF
>TRBJ2-1|TRBD2|TRBV7-9|NA
TGTGCCAGCAGCTTAGCGGGGACTAGCGGGAGCAGGGAGCAGTTCTTC
CASSLAGTSGSREQFF
>TRBJ2-7|TRBD1|TRBV6-5|NA
TGTGCCAGCAGTTACTTAGGACAGGGGTACGAGCAGTACTTC
CASSYLGQGYEQYF
>TRBJ2-5|NA|TRBV7-9|NA
TGTGCCAGCAGCTTTAGGGCCCTGGGACTGCAAGAGACCCAGTACTTC
CASSFRALGLQETQYF
>TRBJ2-7|TRBD1|TRBV7-9|few
TGTGCCAGCAGCCGACAGGGGACAGTAGTGGAGCAGTACTTC
CASSRQGTVVEQYF
>TRBJ2-2|NA|TRBV5-6|NA
TGTGCCAGCAGCTTTTTCGCCGGGGAGCTGTTTTTT
CASSFFAGELFF
>TRBJ1-2|NA|TRBV4-3|medium-sized
TGCGCCAGCAGCCAAGATCACAGAGATTCAAATAACTATGGCTACACCTTC
CASSQDHRDSNNYGYTF
>TRBJ2-7|TRBD1|TRBV27|few
TGTGCCAGCAGCATCATCAGGGACAGGGGAGCCTACGAGCAGTACTTC
CASSIIRDRGAYEQYF
>TRBJ2-1|NA|TRBV5-5|NA
TGTGCCAGCAGCGATACGGGGAATTACAATGAGCAGTTCTTC
CASSDTGNYNEQFF
>TRBJ2-3|TRBD2|TRBV7-9|few
TGTGCCAGCAGCGACCGGGAGACTAGCGGAACTAGCACAGATACGCAGTATTTT
CASSDRETSGTSTDTQYF
>TRBJ2-7|TRBD1|TRBV6-6|NA
TGTGCCAGCAGTTACCCGGGACAGAGAGACTACGAGCAGTACTTC
CASSYPGQRDYEQYF
>TRBJ2-7|NA|TRBV6-6|few
TGTGCCAGCAGTTACTTGTCCCACTACGAGCAGTACTTC
CASSYLSHYEQYF
>TRBJ1-1|NA|TRBV19|NA
TGTGCCAGTAGTCGGATCCTGAACACTGAAGCTTTCTTT
CASSRILNTEAFF
>TRBJ2-3|TRBD2|TRBV2|NA
TGTGCCAGCAGGGTAACTAGCGGGGTAGGAACAGATACGCAGTATTTT
CASRVTSGVGTDTQYF
>TRBJ2-1|NA|TRBV28|medium-sized
TGTGCCAGCAGTTTCCCCGGGGGCTACAATGAGCAGTTCTTC
CASSFPGGYNEQFF
>TRBJ2-7|TRBD1|TRBV19|NA
TGTGCCAGTAGCCTCACCTCCGGGACAGGATCTACGGTGCAGTACTTC
CASSLTSGTGSTVQYF
>TRBJ1-1|TRBD1|TRBV11-2|few
TGTGCCAGCAGCACTGGGATGGGACAGATAGGAGCTTTCTTT
CASSTGMGQIGAFF
>TRBJ1-1|TRBD1|TRBV7-9|NA
TGTGCCAGCAGCCGTGCGGGACAGCCACAGAACACTGAAGCTTTCTTT
CASSRAGQPQNTEAFF
>TRBJ2-1|NA|TRBV29-1|NA
TGCAGCGTTGAGGGACTTGAGGTGAATGAGCAGTTCTTC
CSVEGLEVNEQFF
>TRBJ2-5|NA|TRBV7-9|NA
TGTGCCAGCAGCTTAGCGAGAGAGACCCAGTACTTC
CASSLARETQYF
>TRBJ1-2|NA|TRBV6-1|NA
TGTGCCAGCAGAGCAGGGGTGGATGGCTACACCTTC
CASRAGVDGYTF
>TRBJ2-7|NA|TRBV10-2|NA
TGCGCCAGCGGACAGATCTACGAGCAGTACTTC
CASGQIYEQYF
>TRBJ2-7|NA|TRBV19|NA
TGTGCCAGTAGTATTCGGCCAGGGTTACCCTACGAGCAGTACTTC
CASSIRPGLPYEQYF